The subject of this entry is one T cell receptor beta chain. Its specific antigen is unknown. Base qualities were left out, and no much larger clone turns up one base away. Taken from the germline V gene, the CDR1 and CDR2 loops are MNHNS and SASEGT. From the cysteine up to the phenylalanine, the CDR3 has a length of 15 residues. Solely the CDR3 DNA is kept, with 45 bases framed from the first base. The V end loses 2 bases and the J end loses 3 bases, and a stretch of 13 bases separates them. This specimen belongs to a study of cytomegalovirus exposure and HLA in healthy donors (dated by TCRdb to about 2017). For context, the study as a whole: In an earlier analysis of 550 to 750 of the donors, roughly 300 Gb of sequence data and approximately 100 million unique TCR beta sequences from approximately 180 million T cells were reported. An early release covering around 630 HLA-typed donors comprised 250 to 350 gigabases of sequencing data and around 80 million unique TCR sequences. Of the approximately 400 genotyped donors, around 81% fell in the genetic ancestry cluster associated with self-reported Caucasian donors. The study was designed to test whether signatures of past pathogen exposure could be identified by cataloging public T cell receptors. Using immunosequencing, the study profiled T cell repertoires from 500 to 800 subjects and related those repertoires to cytomegalovirus serostatus. In addition to the first cohort of around 670 subjects, a separate validation cohort of 120 different subjects was used. High-throughput TCR immunosequencing, statistical association of individual TCRs with disease status, and machine learning were combined to predict cytomegalovirus infection status. To study patterns of TCR occurrence, a later analysis re-analyzed previously published TCR beta repertoires from 600 to 750 donors and added high-resolution HLA genotyping. Rather than using new phenotypic data, the later analysis identified candidate immune exposures from TCR beta sequences and from how often those sequences occurred across donors. To decide whether each TCR beta V gene segment behaved as functional or pseudogenic, an earlier analysis of fewer than 750 of the donors relied on high-throughput TCR beta sequencing. Donor age, sex, ethnicity and CMV serostatus were compiled together with the repertoire data. In a later genetic analysis, genome-wide SNP genotypes for about 55% of the roughly 700 donors were used, and that subset was treated as a discovery cohort. All discovery cohort repertoires had been generated on a single sequencing platform. Both class I and class II loci were covered by HLA typing, at four-digit resolution. Typing coverage varied by locus: roughly 620-640 donors for A, B, C, DRB1 and DQB1; more than 500 for DQA1; nearly 610 for DPA1; under 490 for DPB1. A few DR-DQ haplotypes were treated as single units for association and clustering because of strong linkage in the cohort. On average, about 240,000 unique TCR beta nucleotide sequences were sequenced per donor among some 420 genotyped donors of the cohort, with approximately 18% of those sequences being non-productive.

The library was obtained by the immunoSEQ multiplex PCR assay. A mixture of 60 forward primers for TCR Vbeta segments and 13 reverse primers for TCR Jbeta segments was used in the multiplex PCR. A multiplex PCR assay on genomic DNA amplified the CDR3 region of rearranged TCR beta genes. On the Illumina HiSeq System, the amplified TCR beta libraries were sequenced as 87-base-pair reads. Processing in the source paper ran as follows. Across the 600 to 700 repertoires, a later analysis counted roughly 77 million unique TCR beta chains, roughly 11 million of which were shared by at least two donors. To remove PCR and sequencing errors, raw reads were error-corrected and collapsed into unique sequences using a nearest-neighbor algorithm that merged closely related sequences. Alignment of CDR3 sequences to IMGT reference sequences was used to assign V, D and J gene segments. For a sequence to be retained, a match of at least six nucleotides to both a V gene segment and a J gene segment was required. A rearrangement counted as productive if the CDR3 had no stop codons and remained in frame with V and J, and every other rearrangement counted as non-productive. Following IMGT convention, CDR3 was defined as the stretch from the second conserved V-encoded cysteine to the conserved J-encoded phenylalanine. In an earlier analysis of roughly 580 of the donors, sequences lacking an unambiguous match to a single V gene segment were excluded. An earlier analysis of several hundred of the donors classified V segments as functional when productive rearrangements were above 56.7% and as segregating when the standard deviation between donors was above 5%. A statistical classification framework was developed to diagnose cytomegalovirus status using the catalog of TCR beta chain sequences. V and J gene assignment, in a later analysis, came from comparing TCR nucleotide sequences with IMGT/GENE-DB human TR gene sequences. The TCRdist pipeline was used in a later analysis to assign CDR3 sequences and most-parsimonious VDJ recombination scenarios. In a later analysis, each TCR beta chain was defined by its CDR3 amino acid sequence together with its V-gene family, and reads lacking a unique V-gene family were excluded. In a later analysis, some 600 highly shared, low-generation-probability nucleotide sequences were removed to address suspected cross-contamination and a sequencing artifact. For each public chain, a later analysis derived a clonal expansion index from normalized ranks of inferred template counts within each repertoire. Generation probabilities in a later analysis came from a VDJ recombination model fitted to out-of-frame rearrangements, and those results were checked against IGoR. Hypergeometric tests were used in a later analysis to score TCR-TCR, TCR-HLA and TCR-CMV co-occurrence, with a repertoire-size bias correction applied to the TCR pairs. To estimate false discovery rates, a later analysis permuted the HLA or CMV assignments 20 times. A later analysis grouped co-occurring TCRs with DBSCAN, adding TCRdist sequence similarity when clustering within HLA-allele-positive subsets. For co-occurrence clustering, repertoires with fewer than 30,000 or more than 120,000 public chains were excluded, along with roughly five repertoires with anomalous nucleotide sharing. In its TCRdb copy, this immuneACCESS table keeps in-frame sequences only and misses some clones. Where compared with another copy, unresolved V genes explain less than half of these, and the others have no known cause. V and J calls and clone size are as listed in that table; D and trimming were resolved from the DNA. Within this sample are roughly 120,000 clones, with roughly 70% of them counted one time only. The ten largest clonotypes hold 11% of the sample.

What the study reported, not specific to this receptor: According to a later genetic analysis, donors in an Asian-associated ancestry cluster had fewer N-insertions in productive TCRs than the roughly 660-donor mean. This cohort had only TCR beta chains sequenced, and the lack of alpha or paired-chain data limited which features could be detected. A later analysis reported that several top co-occurrence clusters appeared linked to parvovirus B19, influenza, CMV and Epstein-Barr virus. In an earlier analysis of about 540 of the donors, most TCR beta V segments were observed in productive rearrangements about 90% or about 30% of the time, broadly matching IMGT annotations. In a later analysis, HLA-associated TCR beta chains showed more clonal expansion and lower generation probabilities than non-associated chains that were equally common. Roughly 17 rarely observed V segments, including chromosome 9 orphons, were excluded from the earlier analysis of approximately 600 of the donors because counts were too low. Correlated functional status among segregating V segments might be attributable to linkage disequilibrium, but an unknown experimental factor could not be ruled out. In the study, around 150 TCR beta chains were listed as associated with cytomegalovirus. According to a later analysis, TCR association rates differed among HLA loci, with DRB1 alleles showing the most associated TCRs and HLA-C alleles showing the fewest. Presence/absence analyses assumed roughly uniform sequencing depth across donors, an assumption that may not hold. Because HLA typing was unavailable for some donors at each locus, only the typed subset was used in association tests. Because the 87-base-pair reads could not distinguish some IMGT-functional V segments, including TRBV6-2 and TRBV6-3, those segments were excluded. An association between a missense DCLRE1C variant and V-gene and J-gene trimming of TCR beta chains was found in a later genetic analysis and replicated in an independent cohort. At a false discovery rate of 0.05, a later analysis linked approximately 18,000 TCR beta sequences to specific HLA alleles. When HLA alleles, especially DR and DQ, strongly co-occurred, TCR associations were difficult to assign to individual alleles. A later analysis found that most CMV-associated TCR beta chains appeared HLA-restricted, with HLA associations seemingly driven largely by CMV exposure. Cytomegalovirus status was reported to be diagnosed by the classifier with high specificity and sensitivity in both the original and validation cohorts. A group of highly shared sequence variants was considered likely to be a technical artifact of the sequencing pipeline. A further reported finding was that TCR beta sequences accurately predicted the HLA-A and HLA-B alleles for most subjects in the first cohort. According to the authors, the approach could potentially be generalized to other disease states and immunological phenotypes. The only immune exposure information available for the cohort was CMV serostatus. Across donors, most TCR sequences were observed very rarely, whereas some public TCRs were present in many individuals. In vitro tests confirmed that a few of the cytomegalovirus-associated TCR beta chains recognize cytomegalovirus antigens.

In total, just over 650 healthy bone marrow donors made up the cohort. At the time of sampling, every cohort member was nominally healthy, though immune exposures that went unrecorded were likely present. The donor tested CMV seropositive, placing the donor among the roughly 300 seropositive members of the cohort. Every donor gave a peripheral blood sample, and the peripheral blood mononuclear cells from that sample were used for TCR beta sequencing. The Qiagen DNeasy Blood Extraction Kit was used to extract genomic DNA from the blood cell samples. The receptor was derived from a woman in her forties or fifties in good health and CMV-seropositive. Sequenced input: PBMCs. The chain employs TRBV6-1 and TRBJ1-2; TRBD1 could be the D gene, as 5 bases match. The DNA sequence follows: TGTGCCAGCAGTGAATATTCGACAGCTTACTATGGCTACACCTTC. This gives the protein CASSEYSTAYYGYTF.